This TCR beta chain originates from a study of technical replicates of blood from a few donors. Sequenced by immunoSEQ multiplex PCR; TCRdb stores in-frame clones only, minus some. Counted here are about 78,000 clones, about 95% occurring once; the ten biggest clones make up approximately 0.25%. The sequence derives from a human donor in good health. Source material: T cells isolated from PBMCs.

The CDR3 spells CASSLGSISGGWGTDTQYF. The CDR3 DNA follows: TGTGCCAGCAGCTTAGGGTCGATTTCGGGGGGCTGGGGCACAGATACGCAGTATTTT. The chain employs TRBV7-9 and TRBJ2-3; tentative D call: TRBD2 (7 bases). The CDR3 has 19 residues. The germline V gene has CDR1 SEHNR and CDR2 FQNEAQ (reference sequence). Trimming shortened V by 1 base and J by 1 base, and 21 bases separated the two germline ends. Supplemented by reference TRBV7-9 and TRBJ2-3, the full variable domain reads DTGVSQNPRHKITKRGQNVTFRCDPISEHNRLYWYRQTLGQGPEFLTYFQNEAQLEKSRLLSDRFSAERPKGSFSTLEIQRTEQGDSAMYLCASSLGSISGGWGTDTQYFGPGTRLTVL.